One and the same sample provided the 28 T cell receptor delta chains below, sequenced in a study of gamma-delta T cells after stem cell transplantation. TCRdb re-processed the RT-PCR reads using CATT. The sample has around 8,400 delta-chain clones, roughly 15% seen once. The sequenced sample was gamma-delta T cells. The receptors here all came from a human donor. It is not recorded whose cells these are; they may come from a transplant donor.

This clone occurred a few times. Written as DNA, the CDR3 is TGTGCTCTTGGGAAGGCATCCCTCATGACCTGGGGGATACCTGAACCAAAGTACACCGATAAACTCATCTTT. Amino acids: CALGKASLMTWGIPEPKYTDKLIF. The chain carries TRDV1 and TRDJ1; 11 positions agree with TRDD3. The junction had 29 bases not matched to a gene; V was cut back by 5 bases and J by 0 bases. The germline CDR1 and CDR2 sequences are TSWWSYY and QGS. The CDR3 length is 24 residues.

As concerns this clone: TCRdb's listed protein matches a much larger clone and diverges from this DNA's translation at residue 4, likely through a read error; the protein shown comes from the DNA. V usage is TRDV2 and J usage is TRDJ3, with D unresolved. Germline CDR1 reads GEAIGNYY; CDR2 reads EKD. Trimming removed 5 bases from V and 1 base from J, with 11 bases in between. CDR3 length: 16 amino acids. The CDR3: CACGPTVSWDTRQMFF. The CDR3, as DNA: TGTGCCTGTGGCCCCACGGTATCCTGGGACACCCGACAGATGTTTTTC.

This clone was seen a single time. A single base is all that separates this from a far larger clone, so a read error is likely. The identical CDR3 is also encoded by other nucleotide sequences in the sample. The chain carries TRDV2 and TRDJ1, with 8 bases lining up with TRDD3. The CDR3 is 15 residues long. Germline V lookup: CDR1 GEAIGNYY, CDR2 EKD. CDR3 in amino acids: CACDTDWGLSDKLIF. CDR3 sequence (DNA): TGCGCCTGTGACACCGACTGGGGGTTAAGCGATAAACTCATCTTT.

This clone is categorized as medium-sized. This chain uses TRDV2 with TRDJ3; D is possibly TRDD3 (5 bases). Germline V CDR1 and CDR2: GEAIGNYY, EKD. V was cut by 3 bases and J by 2 bases, with 7 bases left in between. CDR3 size: 15 residues. CDR3 in amino acids: CACDGMAWDTRQMFF. DNA for the CDR3: TGTGCCTGTGACGGGATGGCCTGGGACACCCGACAGATGTTTTTC.

This clone is medium-sized by share. The sample carries other DNA sequences with the same CDR3. The chain carries TRDV2 and TRDJ1; 9 nucleotides match TRDD3. CDR1 and CDR2 (germline): GEAIGNYY, EKD. Losses at the gene ends were 0 bases for V and 10 bases for J; bases not matched to a gene: 17. This CDR3 spans 17 amino acids. The CDR3 spells CACDTEGDTSSSGGLIF. CDR3 sequence (DNA): TGTGCCTGTGACACCGAGGGGGATACCTCCTCTAGTGGTGGACTCATCTTT.

By proportion, this clone is medium-sized. The chain combines TRDV2 with TRDJ3; 8 nucleotides match TRDD3. The trim removed 2 bases at V and 0 bases at J, leaving 2 bases unmatched. Germline-derived CDR1 and CDR2 are GEAIGNYY and EKD. This CDR3 contains 17 residues. CDR3 protein: CACDILGGSWDTRQMFF. The CDR3 nucleotides read TGTGCCTGTGACATACTGGGGGGCTCCTGGGACACCCGACAGATGTTTTTC.

By frequency in the sample, this clone is medium-sized. This chain uses TRDV2 with TRDJ3, with 10 bases that match TRDD3. The CDR3 runs to 24 residues. Unmatched junction bases numbered 21, after V lost 2 bases and J lost 0 bases. Germline assignment: CDR1 GEAIGNYY and CDR2 EKD. The CDR3 sequence: CACDKVLGGYAGTFSSWDTRQMFF. The DNA for the CDR3 is TGTGCCTGTGACAAGGTACTGGGGGGATACGCGGGTACGTTTAGCTCCTGGGACACCCGACAGATGTTTTTC.

This clone rates as medium-sized. The same CDR3 arises from other DNA sequences in this sample as well. The chain has TRDV2 and TRDJ1; 8 bases line up with TRDD3. The CDR3 is 20 residues long. The V segment lost 1 base and the J segment 0 bases; nucleotides outside the gene matches: 18. Germline assignment: CDR1 GEAIGNYY and CDR2 EKD. Written as DNA, the CDR3 is TGTGCCTGTGACACAAGTCCCCTGTACTGGGGGGCCGGGTACACCGATAAACTCATCTTT. The encoded protein is CACDTSPLYWGAGYTDKLIF.

By share of the sample, this clone is medium-sized. This chain uses TRAV29/DV5 with TRDJ1; 11 bases are a match to TRDD3. CDR1 is NSMFDY, CDR2 ISSIKDK, per germline. V lost 0 bases to trimming and J lost 2 bases; unmatched junction nucleotides: 27. The CDR3 loop spans 23 amino acids. CDR3 amino acids: CAASAGGFLQLGDRAYATDKLIF. CDR3 nucleotides: TGTGCAGCAAGCGCGGGTGGCTTCCTACAACTGGGGGATAGGGCCTACGCAACCGATAAACTCATCTTT.

This clone showed up just a few times. The rearrangement uses TRDV1 and TRDJ1; 12 nucleotides agree with TRDD3. CDR1 is TSWWSYY and CDR2 is QGS in the germline V gene. The length of the CDR3 is 20 residues. V shed 7 bases, J shed 0 bases, and the junction held 18 bases outside the gene matches. The CDR3 here is CALVSIFLLGDTGYTDKLIF. In nucleotides, the CDR3 is TGTGCTCTTGTGTCCATCTTCCTACTGGGGGATACCGGGTACACCGATAAACTCATCTTT.

The genes are TRDV1 and TRDJ1; D possibly corresponds to TRDD3 (6 bases). The V end was cut by 0 bases, the J end by 0 bases, with 41 bases between. The CDR3 is 26 amino acids. Germline V gene data show CDR1 as TSWWSYY and CDR2 as QGS. The CDR3 coding sequence is TGTGCTCTTGGGGAACTAGCGCAATGGGCCTTCTTTAGGAAAGTGGGGATTCCGACATACACCGATAAACTCATCTTT. Protein product: CALGELAQWAFFRKVGIPTYTDKLIF.

This clone is categorized as medium-sized (0.01 to 0.1%). This chain uses TRDV1 with TRDJ2, with 9 bases that match TRDD3. The CDR3 totals 16 residues. Per germline, CDR1 TSWWSYY and CDR2 QGS. The V segment lost 6 bases and the J segment 0 bases; nucleotides outside the gene matches: 5. CDR3 in amino acids: CALGRLGDALTAQLFF. The CDR3 DNA is TGTGCTCTTGGTCGGCTGGGGGATGCTTTGACAGCACAACTCTTCTTT.

This clone was observed a few times. The CDR3 sequence is CALGERAPTSNWGMRTDKLIF. In DNA, the CDR3 is TGTGCTCTTGGGGAACGTGCTCCAACTTCAAACTGGGGGATGAGGACCGATAAACTCATCTTT. The J gene is TRDJ1, the V gene TRDV1; 10 positions agree with TRDD3. Trimming took 1 base from V and 2 from J; bases not matched to a gene: 19. The germline V gene has CDR1 TSWWSYY and CDR2 QGS. CDR3 length: 21 amino acids.

By its share, this clone is medium-sized. The chain carries TRDV1 and TRDJ1; D not certain. Germline loops: CDR1 TSWWSYY, CDR2 QGS. V was shortened by 2 bases and J by 0 bases, with 19 bases between the two germline ends. The CDR3 runs 18 residues. CDR3 residues: CALGEDDPTNGYTDKLIF. CDR3 bases: TGTGCTCTTGGGGAAGACGATCCGACCAACGGGTACACCGATAAACTCATCTTT.

In this sample, this clone turned up many times. The chain recombines TRDV2 with TRDJ3, with 9 bases matching TRDD3. Germline trimming cut 0 bases from V and 1 base from J; bases unmatched to any gene: 12. This CDR3 comprises 21 residues. CDR1 is GEAIGNYY and CDR2 is EKD in the germline V gene. CDR3 nucleotide sequence: TGTGCCTGTGACACCGTGGACTGGGGGACCACGGGTTCCTGGGACACCCGACAGATGTTTTTC. This gives the protein CACDTVDWGTTGSWDTRQMFF.

This clone counts as medium-sized. At the DNA level, this CDR3 is encoded by other sequences in the same sample as well. The chain combines TRDV2 with TRDJ2, with D perhaps matching TRDD3 (5 bases). Germline assignment: CDR1 GEAIGNYY and CDR2 EKD. The CDR3 totals 17 residues. V gave up 3 bases and J gave up 0 bases, with 16 bases separating them. CDR3 protein: CACDPVGGRTLTAQLFF. CDR3 bases: TGTGCCTGTGACCCGGTCGGGGGGCGAACTTTGACAGCACAACTCTTCTTT.

This chain joins TRDV2 and TRDJ3; TRDD3 matches at 9 bases. V lost 0 bases and J lost 0; bases outside the gene matches: 11. Germline CDR1 is GEAIGNYY and CDR2 is EKD. CDR3 length equals 21 residues. CDR3 loop: CACDTVGVLGESSWDTRQMFF. The DNA of the CDR3 is TGTGCCTGTGACACCGTGGGAGTACTGGGGGAAAGCTCCTGGGACACCCGACAGATGTTTTTC.

This clone is categorized as medium-sized. The CDR3 protein is CALGELPGQAVPWYTDKLIF. The CDR3, as DNA: TGTGCTCTTGGGGAACTACCCGGCCAAGCGGTACCATGGTACACCGATAAACTCATCTTT. The chain joins TRDV1 to TRDJ1, with D uncertain. Germline lookup yields CDR1 TSWWSYY and CDR2 QGS. Trimming removed 0 bases at V and 0 bases at J, with 23 bases between. CDR3 length: 20 residues.

To note about this clone: One base away lies a much larger clone, so this may be a sequencing read error. This rearrangement joins TRDV2 to TRDJ3, with TRDD3 matching over 9 bases. Germline lookup yields CDR1 GEAIGNYY and CDR2 EKD. V was clipped by 2 bases and J by 0 bases; unmatched bases: 4. The CDR3 spans 18 residues. CDR3 loop: CACDILGECSWDTRQMFF. The CDR3 bases are TGTGCCTGTGACATACTGGGGGAATGCTCCTGGGACACCCGACAGATGTTTTTC.

This clone was counted only a few times. A much larger clone differs from this one at a single base, so this may be a read error. This chain uses TRDV1 with TRDJ1; TRDD3 aligns across 8 bases. Trimming cost V 0 bases and J 4 bases; bases outside gene matches: 10. This CDR3 is built from 17 residues. Germline V CDR1 and CDR2: TSWWSYY, QGS. The CDR3 nucleotides read TGTGCTCTTGGGGAACTGAGATCCTACTGGGGGGGCGATAAACTCATCTTT. Residues: CALGELRSYWGGDKLIF.

This clone was observed a few times. With a far larger clone one base away, a read error is the likely cause. The chain has TRDV2 and TRDJ1; no clear D. V lost 0 bases to trimming and J lost 1 base, with 11 bases between them. The CDR3 covers 15 residues. Germline CDR1 and CDR2: GEAIGNYY and EKD. CDR3 in amino acids: CACDTTLTRTDKLIF. As DNA, the CDR3 is TGTGCCTGTGACACCACACTTACTCGCACCGATAAACTCATCTTT.

This clone qualifies as medium-sized (0.01 to 0.1%). This chain joins TRDV2 and TRDJ2; 7 nucleotides line up with TRDD3. Germline-derived CDR1 and CDR2 are GEAIGNYY and EKD. CDR3 size: 16 residues. With 3 bases clipped from V and 0 bases from J, the junction kept 6 bases outside the gene matches. The CDR3, as DNA: TGTGCCTGTGACGCCTGGGGGTCCTCTTTGACAGCACAACTCTTCTTT. As protein: CACDAWGSSLTAQLFF.

The gene calls are TRDV1 and TRDJ1; 7 bases map to TRDD2. V gave up 2 bases and J gave up 0 bases; unmatched junction bases: 12. Germline CDR1 is TSWWSYY and CDR2 is QGS. This CDR3 comprises 18 residues. For the CDR3, the DNA is TGTGCTCTTGGGGAAGGCAGCCTTCCTTCCATGTACACCGATAAACTCATCTTT. It is translated as CALGEGSLPSMYTDKLIF.

The chain couples TRDV1 to TRDJ1; 10 positions agree with TRDD3. From germline, CDR1 is TSWWSYY and CDR2 QGS. Losses at the gene ends were 1 base for V and 0 bases for J; bases not matched to a gene: 5. The CDR3 covers 17 residues. CDR3 protein: CALGERGGDTYTDKLIF. The CDR3 DNA is TGTGCTCTTGGGGAACGGGGGGGGGATACGTACACCGATAAACTCATCTTT.

Worth noting for this clone: This likely reflects a read error, since a far larger clone is one base away. The CDR3 DNA is TGTGCCTGTTACTCGATACTGGGGGATACCTGGGACACCCGACAGATGTTTTTC. Encoded protein: CACYSILGDTWDTRQMFF. V usage is TRDV2 and J usage is TRDJ3, with 11 bases lining up with TRDD3. From germline, CDR1 is GEAIGNYY and CDR2 EKD. This CDR3 has 18 residues. After removal of 6 bases from V and 2 bases from J, the junction contained 8 bases not matched to a gene.

This clone was counted only a few times. A much larger clone differs by one base, so this may be a read error. V gene TRDV2 combines with J gene TRDJ2; TRDD3 matches 11 bases. The germline CDR1 and CDR2 sequences are GEAIGNYY and EKD. The V segment lost 1 base and the J segment 1 base; nucleotides outside the gene matches: 1. This CDR3 contains 16 residues. Written as DNA, the CDR3 is TGTGCCTGTGACACACTGGGGGATAATTTGACAGCACAACTCTTCTTT. Translating it yields CACDTLGDNLTAQLFF.

This clone is categorized as medium-sized. The sample has other DNA sequences that encode this CDR3 too. V and J are TRDV2 and TRDJ3; TRDD3 aligns across 12 bases. Unmatched junction bases numbered 3, after V lost 1 base and J lost 0 bases. The CDR3 sequence is 19 residues long. Looked up from germline, CDR1 is GEAIGNYY and CDR2 is EKD. CDR3 sequence reads: CACDTVLGDTSWDTRQMFF. CDR3 nucleotide sequence: TGTGCCTGTGACACTGTACTGGGGGATACCTCCTGGGACACCCGACAGATGTTTTTC.

The CDR3 DNA follows: TGTGCCTGTGACCTACTGGGGGATAAGACCGATAAACTCATCTTT. It codes for CACDLLGDKTDKLIF. The rearrangement uses TRDV2 and TRDJ1, with 11 bases matching TRDD3. The CDR3 has 15 residues. The V segment lost 3 bases and the J segment 2 bases; nucleotides outside the gene matches: 4. Germline V CDR1 and CDR2: GEAIGNYY, EKD.